What follows are 3 T cell receptor beta chains derived from one specimen sequenced in a study of shared clonotypes between healthy human individuals. Assay used: immunoSEQ multiplex PCR; TCRdb lists only in-frame clones, some missing. This table holds some 350,000 clones, around 67% found once. The sequenced sample consisted of memory CD4+ T cells sorted from blood. The subset was: CD45RA-negative fraction. These receptor sequences come from a man aged 30 to 45 in good health.

The chain carries TRBV30 and TRBJ2-1, with 11 bases identical to TRBD2. V lost 0 bases to trimming and J lost 7 bases; unmatched junction nucleotides: 2. Germline lookup yields CDR1 GTSNPN and CDR2 SVGIG (reference sequence). This CDR3 has 14 residues. CDR3 sequence reads: CAWSVRLAGNEQFF. CDR3 bases: TGTGCCTGGAGTGTTAGACTAGCGGGGAATGAGCAGTTCTTC.

This clone was detected only once. The chain is built from TRBV18 and TRBJ2-1, with 9 nucleotides matching TRBD1. Germline CDR1 is KGHSH and CDR2 is LQKENI. With V trimmed by 6 bases and J by 6 bases, 12 bases remained unmatched. This CDR3 is 16 amino acids long. CDR3 nucleotide sequence: TGTGCCAGCTCGCGGACCGGGACAGGGTCGCGCAATGAGCAGTTCTTC. Amino acid sequence: CASSRTGTGSRNEQFF.

This chain uses TRBV9 with TRBJ2-7, with D perhaps matching TRBD1 or TRBD2 (5 bases each). This CDR3 is built from 16 residues. V lost 0 bases and J 1 base, leaving 14 bases between the germline ends. The germline gives CDR1 SGDLS, CDR2 YYNGEE. The CDR3 sequence: CASSVGGSLLSYEQYF. The CDR3 DNA sequence: TGTGCCAGCAGCGTAGGGGGGAGCCTCCTGTCCTACGAGCAGTACTTC.